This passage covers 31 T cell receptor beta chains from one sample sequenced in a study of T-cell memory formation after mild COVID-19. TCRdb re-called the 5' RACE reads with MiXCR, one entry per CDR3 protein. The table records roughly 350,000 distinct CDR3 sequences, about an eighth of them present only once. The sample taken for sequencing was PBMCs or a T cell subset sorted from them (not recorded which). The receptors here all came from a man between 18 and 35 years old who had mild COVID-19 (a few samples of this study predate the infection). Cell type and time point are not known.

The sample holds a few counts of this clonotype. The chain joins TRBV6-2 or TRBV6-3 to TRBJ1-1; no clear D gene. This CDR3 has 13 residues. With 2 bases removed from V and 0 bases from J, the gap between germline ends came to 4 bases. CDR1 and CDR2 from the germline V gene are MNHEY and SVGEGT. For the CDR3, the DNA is TGTGCCAGCAGTTACGTCGTGAACACTGAAGCTTTCTTT. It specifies CASSYVVNTEAFF.

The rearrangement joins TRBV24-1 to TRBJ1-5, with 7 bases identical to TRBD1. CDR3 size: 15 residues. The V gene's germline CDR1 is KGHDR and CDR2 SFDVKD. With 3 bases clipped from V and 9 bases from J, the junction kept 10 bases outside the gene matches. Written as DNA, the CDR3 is TGTGCCACCAGTGATCCCAGACAGGGTGGCTGGCCCCAGCATTTT. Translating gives CATSDPRQGGWPQHF.

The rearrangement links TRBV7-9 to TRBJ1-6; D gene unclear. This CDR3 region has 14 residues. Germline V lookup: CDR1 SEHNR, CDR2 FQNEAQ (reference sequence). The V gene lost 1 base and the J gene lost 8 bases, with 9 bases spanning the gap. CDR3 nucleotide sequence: TGTGCCAGCAGCTTAGGGGAAGGTTATTCACCCCTCCACTTT. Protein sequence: CASSLGEGYSPLHF.

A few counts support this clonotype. CDR3 bases: TGTGCCACCAGTGACTCCGGGACAGTGAACACCGGGGAGCTGTTTTTT. Amino acids: CATSDSGTVNTGELFF. The genes are TRBV24-1 and TRBJ2-2, with 7 bases identical to TRBD1. Germline CDR1 reads KGHDR; CDR2 reads SFDVKD. CDR3 length: 16 amino acids. The V segment lost 4 bases and the J segment 1 base; nucleotides outside the gene matches: 5.

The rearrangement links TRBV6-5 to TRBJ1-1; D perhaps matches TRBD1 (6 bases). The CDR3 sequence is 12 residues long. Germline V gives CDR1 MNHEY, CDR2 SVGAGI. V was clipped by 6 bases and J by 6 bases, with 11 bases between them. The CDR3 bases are TGTGCCAGCAGCCCCGGACAGTCTGAAGCTTTCTTT. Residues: CASSPGQSEAFF.

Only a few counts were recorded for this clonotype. CDR3 amino acids: CASSRQPLTGSLDEQYF. The CDR3 DNA is TGCGCCAGCAGCCGCCAGCCACTCACAGGGTCTCTGGACGAGCAGTACTTC. The chain employs TRBV4-1 and TRBJ2-7; tentatively, D is TRBD1 (6 bases). This CDR3 region has 17 residues. Trimming shortened V by 4 bases and J by 5 bases, and 24 bases separated the two germline ends. Germline V CDR1 and CDR2: MGHRA, YSYEKL.

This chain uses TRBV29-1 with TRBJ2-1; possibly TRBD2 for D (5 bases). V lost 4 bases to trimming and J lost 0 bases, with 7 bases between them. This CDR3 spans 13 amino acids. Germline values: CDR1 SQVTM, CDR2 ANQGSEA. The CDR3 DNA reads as TGCAGCGTTGTAGCGAGCTCCTACAATGAGCAGTTCTTC. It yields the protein CSVVASSYNEQFF.

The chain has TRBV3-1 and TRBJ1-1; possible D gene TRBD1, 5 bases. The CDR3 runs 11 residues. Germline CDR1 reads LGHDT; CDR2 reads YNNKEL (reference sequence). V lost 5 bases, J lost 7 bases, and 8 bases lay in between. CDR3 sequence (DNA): TGTGCCAGCAGCGTAACAGGTGAAGCTTTCTTT. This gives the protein CASSVTGEAFF.

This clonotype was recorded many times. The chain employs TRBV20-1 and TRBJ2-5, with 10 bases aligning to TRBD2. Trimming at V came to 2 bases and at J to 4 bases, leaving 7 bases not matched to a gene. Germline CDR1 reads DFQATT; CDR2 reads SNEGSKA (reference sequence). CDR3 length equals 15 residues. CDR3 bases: TGCAGTGCTAGATTACCCTCTAGCGGGGGAGAGACCCAGTACTTC. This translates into CSARLPSSGGETQYF.

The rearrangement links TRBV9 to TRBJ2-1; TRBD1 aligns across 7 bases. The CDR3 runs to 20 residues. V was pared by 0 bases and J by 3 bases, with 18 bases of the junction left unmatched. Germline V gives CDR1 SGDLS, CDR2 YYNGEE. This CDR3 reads CASSVEGVESRDSLYNEQFF. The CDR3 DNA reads TGTGCCAGCAGCGTAGAGGGGGTAGAGAGTAGGGACAGCCTCTACAATGAGCAGTTCTTC.

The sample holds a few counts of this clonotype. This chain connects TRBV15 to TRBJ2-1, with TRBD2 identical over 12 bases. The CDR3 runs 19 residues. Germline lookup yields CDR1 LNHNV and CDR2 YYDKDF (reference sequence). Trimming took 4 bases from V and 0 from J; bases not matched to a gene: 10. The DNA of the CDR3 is TGTGCCACCAGCACAAGACTAGCGGGGGCCCCCAGCTCCTACAATGAGCAGTTCTTC. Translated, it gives CATSTRLAGAPSSYNEQFF. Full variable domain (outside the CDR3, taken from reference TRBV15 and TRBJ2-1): DAMVIQNPRYQVTQFGKPVTLSCSQTLNHNVMYWYQQKSSQAPKLLFHYYDKDFNNEADTPDNFQSRRPNTSFCFLDIRSPGLGDTAMYLCATSTRLAGAPSSYNEQFFGPGTRLTVL.

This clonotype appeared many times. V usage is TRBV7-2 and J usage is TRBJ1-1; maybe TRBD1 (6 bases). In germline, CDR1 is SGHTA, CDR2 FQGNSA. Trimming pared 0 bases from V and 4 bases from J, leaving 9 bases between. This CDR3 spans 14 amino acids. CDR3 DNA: TGTGCCAGCAGCTTAGCGGGGGCGCTCACTGAAGCTTTCTTT. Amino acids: CASSLAGALTEAFF.

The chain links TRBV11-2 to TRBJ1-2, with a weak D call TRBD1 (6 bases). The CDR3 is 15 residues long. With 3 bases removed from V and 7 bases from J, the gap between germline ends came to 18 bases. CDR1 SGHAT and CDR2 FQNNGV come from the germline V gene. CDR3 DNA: TGTGCCAGCAGCTTTGGCGGCGCGGGGGGCGGTGGCTACACCTTC. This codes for CASSFGGAGGGGYTF.

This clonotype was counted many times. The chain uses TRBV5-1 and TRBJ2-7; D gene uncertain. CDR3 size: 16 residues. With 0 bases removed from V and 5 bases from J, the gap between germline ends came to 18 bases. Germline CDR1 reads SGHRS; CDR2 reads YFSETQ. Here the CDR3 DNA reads TGCGCCAGCAGCTTGGCCCGAGACCCAGTGAACGACGAGCAGTACTTC. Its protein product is CASSLARDPVNDEQYF.

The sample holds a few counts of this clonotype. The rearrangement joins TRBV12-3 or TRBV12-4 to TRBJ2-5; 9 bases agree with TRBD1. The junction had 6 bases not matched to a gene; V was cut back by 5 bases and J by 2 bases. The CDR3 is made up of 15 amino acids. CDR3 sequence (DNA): TGTGCCAGCAGTATGACCGGACAGGGGCAAGAGACCCAGTACTTC. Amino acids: CASSMTGQGQETQYF.

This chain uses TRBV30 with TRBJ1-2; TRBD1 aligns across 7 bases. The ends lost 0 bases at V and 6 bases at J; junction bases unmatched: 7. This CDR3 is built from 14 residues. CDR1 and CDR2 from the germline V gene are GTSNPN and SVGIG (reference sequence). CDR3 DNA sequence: TGTGCCTGGAGTGTACGGGCGACAGGGCATGGCTACACCTTC. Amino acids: CAWSVRATGHGYTF.

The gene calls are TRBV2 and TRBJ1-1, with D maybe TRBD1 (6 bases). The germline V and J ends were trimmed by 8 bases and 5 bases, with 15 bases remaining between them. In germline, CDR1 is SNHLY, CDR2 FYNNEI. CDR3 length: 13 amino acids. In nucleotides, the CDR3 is TGTGCCAGCCAAACAGGGACGGGGACTGAAGCTTTCTTT. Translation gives CASQTGTGTEAFF. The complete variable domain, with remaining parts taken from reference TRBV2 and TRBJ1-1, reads EPEVTQTPSHQVTQMGQEVILRCVPISNHLYFYWYRQILGQKVEFLVSFYNNEISEKSEIFDDQFSVERPDGSNFTLKIRSTKLEDSAMYFCASQTGTGTEAFFGQGTRLTVV.

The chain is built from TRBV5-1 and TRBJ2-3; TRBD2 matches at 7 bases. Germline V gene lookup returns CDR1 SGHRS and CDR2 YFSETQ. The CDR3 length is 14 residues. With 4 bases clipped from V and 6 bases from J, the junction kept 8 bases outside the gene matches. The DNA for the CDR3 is TGCGCCAGCAGCCGATCGGACGGGGGGGATACGCAGTATTTT. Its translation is CASSRSDGGDTQYF.

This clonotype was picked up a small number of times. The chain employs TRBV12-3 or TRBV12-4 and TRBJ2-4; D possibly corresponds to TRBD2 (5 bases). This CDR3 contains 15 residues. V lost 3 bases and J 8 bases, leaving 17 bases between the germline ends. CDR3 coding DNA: TGTGCCAGCAGTTTCAATAACCCGGGAAGGGACATTCAGTACTTC. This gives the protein CASSFNNPGRDIQYF.

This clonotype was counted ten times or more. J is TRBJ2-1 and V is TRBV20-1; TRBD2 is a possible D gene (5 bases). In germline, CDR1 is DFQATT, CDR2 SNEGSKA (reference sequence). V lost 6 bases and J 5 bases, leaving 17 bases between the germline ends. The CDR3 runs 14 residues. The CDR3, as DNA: TGCAGTGCCCCAGATCGCAGCGGTAACAATGAGCAGTTCTTC. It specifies CSAPDRSGNNEQFF.

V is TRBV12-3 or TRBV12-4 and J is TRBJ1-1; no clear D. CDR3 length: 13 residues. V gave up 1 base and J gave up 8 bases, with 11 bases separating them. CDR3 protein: CASSLVPPGEAFF. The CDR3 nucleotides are TGTGCCAGCAGTTTAGTGCCGCCGGGAGAAGCTTTCTTT.

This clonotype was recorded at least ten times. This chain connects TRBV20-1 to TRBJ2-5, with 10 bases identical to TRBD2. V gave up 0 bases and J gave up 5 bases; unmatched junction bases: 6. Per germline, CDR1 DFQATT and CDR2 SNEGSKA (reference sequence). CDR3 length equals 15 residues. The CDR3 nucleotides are TGCAGTGCTAGAGATCGGACTAGCGGCGGGGAGACCCAGTACTTC. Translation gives CSARDRTSGGETQYF.

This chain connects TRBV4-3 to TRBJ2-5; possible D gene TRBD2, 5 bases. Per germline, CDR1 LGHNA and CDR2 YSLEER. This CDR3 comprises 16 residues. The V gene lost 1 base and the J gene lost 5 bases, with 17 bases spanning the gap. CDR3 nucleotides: TGCGCCAGCAGCCAAGGGAATCGGGCCTGGGAGGAGACCCAGTACTTC. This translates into CASSQGNRAWEETQYF.

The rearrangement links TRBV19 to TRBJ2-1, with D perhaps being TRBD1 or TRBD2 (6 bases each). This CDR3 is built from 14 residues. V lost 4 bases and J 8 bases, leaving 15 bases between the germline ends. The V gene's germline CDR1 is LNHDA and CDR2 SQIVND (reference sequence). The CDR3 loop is CASSTRHGGYEQFF. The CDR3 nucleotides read TGTGCCAGTAGTACCCGACACGGGGGCTATGAGCAGTTCTTC.

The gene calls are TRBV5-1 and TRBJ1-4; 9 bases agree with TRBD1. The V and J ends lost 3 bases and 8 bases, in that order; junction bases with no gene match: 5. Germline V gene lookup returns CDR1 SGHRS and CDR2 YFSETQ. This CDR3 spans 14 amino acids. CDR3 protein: CASSSQGAGEKLFF. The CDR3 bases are TGCGCCAGCAGCTCACAGGGGGCAGGAGAAAAACTGTTTTTT.

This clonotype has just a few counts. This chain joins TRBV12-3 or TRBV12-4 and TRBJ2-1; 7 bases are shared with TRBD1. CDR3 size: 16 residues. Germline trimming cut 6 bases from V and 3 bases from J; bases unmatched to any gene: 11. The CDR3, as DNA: TGTGCCAGCAGCGAAGAAAACAGGGGCCACTACAATGAGCAGTTCTTC. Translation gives CASSEENRGHYNEQFF.

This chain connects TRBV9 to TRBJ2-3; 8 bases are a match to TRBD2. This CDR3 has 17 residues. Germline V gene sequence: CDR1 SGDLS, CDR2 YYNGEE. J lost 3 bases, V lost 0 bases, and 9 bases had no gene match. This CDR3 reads CASSVAERGLGTDTQYF. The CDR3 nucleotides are TGTGCCAGCAGCGTAGCTGAGCGGGGGCTGGGGACAGATACGCAGTATTTT.

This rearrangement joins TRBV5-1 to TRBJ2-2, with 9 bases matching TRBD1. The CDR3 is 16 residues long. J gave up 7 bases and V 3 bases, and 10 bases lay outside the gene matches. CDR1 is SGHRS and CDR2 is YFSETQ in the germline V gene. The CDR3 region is CASSYYRQGEVGELFF. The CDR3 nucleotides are TGCGCCAGCAGCTATTACCGACAGGGGGAGGTCGGGGAGCTGTTTTTT.

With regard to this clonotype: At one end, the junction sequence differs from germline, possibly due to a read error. For the CDR3, the DNA is TGTGCAAGCAGCTCGGACAGGGATAGCAATCAGCCCCAGCATTTT. Protein product: CASSSDRDSNQPQHF. The gene calls are TRBV12-3 or TRBV12-4 and TRBJ1-5; 8 bases line up with TRBD1. This CDR3 spans 15 amino acids.

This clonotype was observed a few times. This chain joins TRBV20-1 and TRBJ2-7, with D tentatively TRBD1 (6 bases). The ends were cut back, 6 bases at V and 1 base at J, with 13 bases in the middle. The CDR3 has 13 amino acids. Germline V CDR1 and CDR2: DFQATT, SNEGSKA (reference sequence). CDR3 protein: CSAAQGYSYEQYF. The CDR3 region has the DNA TGCAGTGCCGCACAGGGATATTCCTACGAGCAGTACTTC.

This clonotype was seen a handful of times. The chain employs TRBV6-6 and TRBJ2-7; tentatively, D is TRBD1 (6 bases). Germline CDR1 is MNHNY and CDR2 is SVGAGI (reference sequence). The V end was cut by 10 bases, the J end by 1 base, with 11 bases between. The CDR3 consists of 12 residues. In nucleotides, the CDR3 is TGTGCCACAAGGACAGCGTCCTACGAGCAGTACGTC. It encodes CATRTASYEQYV.